One sample yielded the 25 T cell receptor beta chains listed below, sequenced in a study of cytomegalovirus exposure and HLA in healthy donors. Vbeta (60) and Jbeta (13) primers were used in the PCR. The assay was immunoSEQ multiplex PCR, and TCRdb's table has in-frame clones only and misses some. The data hold 65,000 to 80,000 clones, with roughly 79% observed a single time. The sequenced sample was PBMCs. All receptors derive from a woman in her thirties or forties in good health and CMV-seropositive.

The genes are TRBV6-6 and TRBJ2-2, with 7 nucleotides matching TRBD1. V shed 6 bases, J shed 5 bases, and the junction held 3 bases outside the gene matches. CDR3 length: 13 amino acids. The germline gives CDR1 MNHNY, CDR2 SVGAGI (reference sequence). CDR3 sequence (DNA): TGTGCCAGCAGACGACAGGGTACCGGGGAGCTGTTTTTT. Encoded protein: CASRRQGTGELFF.

V usage is TRBV5-1 and J usage is TRBJ1-1, with 8 bases that match TRBD1. The CDR3 totals 14 residues. Germline-derived CDR1 and CDR2 are SGHRS and YFSETQ. J lost 4 bases, V lost 4 bases, and 6 bases had no gene match. CDR3 in amino acids: CASSPGQGGTEAFF. The CDR3 DNA is TGCGCCAGCAGCCCTGGACAGGGAGGCACTGAAGCTTTCTTT.

V usage is TRBV6-5 and J usage is TRBJ1-4; D uncertain. V lost 6 bases, J lost 0 bases, and 5 bases lay in between. Germline V CDR1 and CDR2: MNHEY, SVGAGI. The CDR3 spans 13 residues. The CDR3 here is CASRATTNEKLFF. The CDR3, as DNA: TGTGCCAGCAGAGCGACAACTAATGAAAAACTGTTTTTT.

The rearrangement links TRBV7-9 to TRBJ1-2; D not resolved. Germline V gene data show CDR1 as SEHNR and CDR2 as FQNEAQ (reference sequence). V was trimmed by 1 base and J by 4 bases, leaving 10 bases between them. The length of the CDR3 is 14 residues. CDR3 region: CASSLGVSSYGYTF. CDR3 DNA: TGTGCCAGCAGCTTAGGCGTTTCTAGCTATGGCTACACCTTC.

The chain uses TRBV29-1 and TRBJ2-3; D could derive from TRBD1 or TRBD2 (9 bases each). Trimming pared 6 bases from V and 4 bases from J, leaving 23 bases between. CDR1 is SQVTM, CDR2 ANQGSEA, per germline. The CDR3 runs 16 residues. The CDR3 spells CSVDDRGAGGPDTQYF. CDR3 in DNA: TGCAGCGTCGACGACAGGGGGGCGGGAGGGCCAGATACGCAGTATTTT.

This chain uses TRBV19 with TRBJ2-2, with D maybe TRBD1 (7 bases). The CDR3 has 17 amino acids. The germline V and J ends were trimmed by 3 bases and 1 base, with 15 bases remaining between them. Germline V gene data show CDR1 as LNHDA and CDR2 as SQIVND (reference sequence). The CDR3: CASSIRTGGRNTGELFF. In DNA, the CDR3 is TGTGCCAGTAGTATCCGGACAGGAGGGCGGAACACCGGGGAGCTGTTTTTT.

This clone was observed a single time. The chain uses TRBV29-1 and TRBJ2-7; 7 positions match TRBD1. This CDR3 comprises 13 residues. V lost 7 bases, J lost 5 bases, and 11 bases stayed unmatched. Per germline, CDR1 SQVTM and CDR2 ANQGSEA. The CDR3: CSADRIAFNEQYF. In DNA, the CDR3 is TGCAGCGCGGACAGGATCGCCTTCAACGAGCAGTACTTC.

This clone showed up just once. The rearrangement joins TRBV7-9 to TRBJ2-5, with D unclear. The length of the CDR3 is 13 residues. Trimming cost V 2 bases and J 5 bases, with 9 bases left between them. Germline V gene lookup returns CDR1 SEHNR and CDR2 FQNEAQ (reference sequence). DNA of the CDR3: TGTGCCAGCAGCTTACCGTCTTTCGAGACCCAGTACTTC. Protein: CASSLPSFETQYF.

V is TRBV20-1 and J is TRBJ1-4; no clear D gene. CDR1 and CDR2 from the germline V gene are DFQATT and SNEGSKA (reference sequence). The CDR3 length is 11 residues. The V end lost 5 bases, the J end lost 4 bases, and 5 bases lay between the germline ends. CDR3 sequence (DNA): TGCAGTGCTTGGAGTAATGAAAAACTGTTTTTT. It yields the protein CSAWSNEKLFF.

J is TRBJ1-1 and V is TRBV6-6; maybe TRBD1 (6 bases). The CDR3 has 14 amino acids. V gave up 6 bases and J gave up 4 bases, with 15 bases separating them. Germline loops: CDR1 MNHNY, CDR2 SVGAGI (reference sequence). The CDR3, as DNA: TGTGCCAGCAGGGACAGCCGGGCGATCACTGAAGCTTTCTTT. This encodes CASRDSRAITEAFF.

The chain links TRBV7-6 to TRBJ2-3; weak D call: TRBD1 (5 bases). Germline assignment: CDR1 SGHVS and CDR2 FNYEAQ. Between the trimmed V and J ends, which lost 1 base and 4 bases, there was a span of 12 bases. CDR3 length: 15 amino acids. The CDR3 region is CASSLGGTFPDTQYF. Written as DNA, the CDR3 is TGTGCCAGCAGCTTAGGGGGCACATTCCCAGATACGCAGTATTTT.

The DNA of the CDR3 is TGCAGCGTCCTCGGCGTTAGGAGAAGCTCCTACGAGCAGTACTTC. It is translated as CSVLGVRRSSYEQYF. This chain joins TRBV29-1 and TRBJ2-7, with unresolved D. Looked up from germline, CDR1 is SQVTM and CDR2 is ANQGSEA. CDR3 length equals 15 residues. Trimming cost V 6 bases and J 0 bases, with 18 bases left between them.

The chain employs TRBV2 and TRBJ1-2; 11 bases agree with TRBD1. The CDR3 contains 15 residues. Germline loops: CDR1 SNHLY, CDR2 FYNNEI. V gave up 7 bases and J gave up 4 bases; unmatched junction bases: 8. As DNA, the CDR3 is TGTGCCAGCAATGCCCGGACAGGGGGCGGCTATGGCTACACCTTC. Encoded protein: CASNARTGGGYGYTF.

This chain connects TRBV18 to TRBJ1-3; perhaps TRBD1 as D (5 bases). Trimming shortened V by 2 bases and J by 0 bases, and 20 bases separated the two germline ends. From germline, CDR1 is KGHSH and CDR2 LQKENI. The CDR3 has 19 residues. DNA for the CDR3: TGTGCCAGCTCACCAAAGGCCACAGGTGGGAAGAGCTCTGGAAACACCATATATTTT. It encodes CASSPKATGGKSSGNTIYF.

This chain uses TRBV5-1 with TRBJ1-2; 8 positions agree with TRBD1. Germline V gene lookup returns CDR1 SGHRS and CDR2 YFSETQ. Germline trimming cut 3 bases from V and 8 bases from J; bases unmatched to any gene: 15. This CDR3 comprises 16 residues. Here the CDR3 reads CASSSSSGQGAKGYTF. The CDR3 coding sequence is TGCGCCAGCAGCTCCTCAAGTGGGCAGGGGGCGAAAGGCTACACCTTC.

The count of this clone is one. The chain couples TRBV2 to TRBJ2-7, with D tentatively TRBD1 (5 bases). Between the trimmed V and J ends, which lost 5 bases and 3 bases, there was a span of 11 bases. The CDR3 spans 13 residues. CDR1 SNHLY and CDR2 FYNNEI come from the germline V gene. The CDR3 loop is CASSTTVHYEQYF. In nucleotides, the CDR3 is TGTGCCAGCAGTACGACAGTCCACTACGAGCAGTACTTC.

V is TRBV7-9 and J is TRBJ2-5, with 8 positions matching TRBD1. Germline trimming cut 5 bases from V and 3 bases from J; bases unmatched to any gene: 2. Per germline, CDR1 SEHNR and CDR2 FQNEAQ (reference sequence). This CDR3 has 13 amino acids. CDR3 in amino acids: CASSQGQEETQYF. CDR3 sequence (DNA): TGTGCCAGCAGCCAGGGACAGGAAGAGACCCAGTACTTC.

This clone occurred a few times. The chain links TRBV7-6 to TRBJ2-6; 8 nucleotides line up with TRBD2. Germline V CDR1 and CDR2: SGHVS, FNYEAQ. After removal of 5 bases from V and 3 bases from J, the junction contained 12 bases not matched to a gene. The CDR3 is made up of 18 amino acids. The CDR3 DNA reads TGTGCCAGCAGCACTACCGGGACTAGGGTGCTTGGGGCCAACGTCCTGACTTTC. Protein sequence: CASSTTGTRVLGANVLTF.

V usage is TRBV28 and J usage is TRBJ1-1, with unresolved D. Germline V lookup: CDR1 MDHEN, CDR2 SYDVKM. Trimming left V 1 base short and J 2 bases short, with 14 bases between. CDR3 length: 16 residues. CDR3 amino acids: CASSLSSGVANTEAFF. The CDR3 DNA is TGTGCCAGCAGTTTATCCAGCGGGGTGGCTAACACTGAAGCTTTCTTT.

This chain links TRBV10-3 with TRBJ1-2, with 7 bases fitting TRBD1. This CDR3 has 13 residues. V shed 8 bases, J shed 1 base, and the junction held 4 bases outside the gene matches. Germline V gene sequence: CDR1 ENHRY, CDR2 SYGVKD. CDR3 in DNA: TGTGCCATCGCGACAGGGAGTAACTATGGCTACACCTTC. Translated, it gives CAIATGSNYGYTF.

The chain recombines TRBV15 with TRBJ1-2, with no clear D. The CDR3 length is 14 residues. The germline V and J ends were trimmed by 10 bases and 4 bases, with 19 bases remaining between them. Germline CDR1 is LNHNV and CDR2 is YYDKDF (reference sequence). The CDR3 nucleotides read TGTGCCATTTCCCCCGGTAGCTTTGGCTATGGCTACACCTTC. It translates to CAISPGSFGYGYTF.

The chain couples TRBV5-1 to TRBJ1-2; D is unresolved. The CDR3 runs to 12 residues. Per germline, CDR1 SGHRS and CDR2 YFSETQ. The V end was cut by 5 bases, the J end by 5 bases, with 10 bases between. The CDR3 sequence is CASSEAAYGYTF. The CDR3 DNA is TGCGCCAGCAGTGAGGCGGCGTATGGCTACACCTTC.

In this sample, this clone turned up once. The rearrangement joins TRBV7-9 to TRBJ1-4; no firm D call. There are 16 residues in the CDR3. Per the germline V gene, CDR1 is SEHNR and CDR2 is FQNEAQ (reference sequence). The V end was cut by 5 bases, the J end by 5 bases, with 18 bases between. This CDR3 reads CASSPASTIGNEKLFF. Written as DNA, the CDR3 is TGTGCCAGCAGCCCAGCGTCGACGATTGGGAATGAAAAACTGTTTTTT. Drawing the rest from reference TRBV7-9 and TRBJ1-4, the complete variable domain is DTGVSQNPRHKITKRGQNVTFRCDPISEHNRLYWYRQTLGQGPEFLTYFQNEAQLEKSRLLSDRFSAERPKGSFSTLEIQRTEQGDSAMYLCASSPASTIGNEKLFFGSGTQLSVL.

The chain employs TRBV28 and TRBJ2-3; 7 bases align to TRBD1. The CDR3 is 16 residues long. After removal of 4 bases from V and 1 base from J, the junction contained 8 bases not matched to a gene. In germline, CDR1 is MDHEN, CDR2 SYDVKM. In DNA, the CDR3 is TGTGCCAGCAGTTCCCCGGGACAGTCAGGCACAGATACGCAGTATTTT. It is translated as CASSSPGQSGTDTQYF.

The V call is TRBV30, the J call TRBJ1-2; no clear D. Between the trimmed V and J ends, which lost 4 bases and 8 bases, there was a span of 14 bases. This CDR3 has 12 amino acids. Germline loops: CDR1 GTSNPN, CDR2 SVGIG (reference sequence). In DNA, the CDR3 is TGTGCCTGGATCGATCAGGATAAGGGCTACACCTTC. It specifies CAWIDQDKGYTF.